Below are 31 T cell receptor beta chains sequenced from a single sample in a study of T cells expressing NK-cell markers. TCRdb reprocessed the 5' RACE reads and reports one entry per CDR3 protein, with no DNA. The sample's table shows about 460,000 distinct CDR3 sequences. The sequenced sample was blood T cells: a sorted CD56 or NKG2C T cell subset, CD4+ or CD8+ T cells, or bulk PBMC T cells (not recorded which). These receptors came from a woman aged 50 to 60 in good health.

This chain uses TRBV10-3 with TRBJ1-1. Germline CDR1 and CDR2: ENHRY and SYGVKD. The CDR3 totals 13 residues. CDR3: CAISESGITEAFF.

The chain couples TRBV24-1 to TRBJ2-1; TCRdb selects TRBD1, and the lack of DNA leaves this call unchecked. This CDR3 spans 15 amino acids. From germline, CDR1 is KGHDR and CDR2 SFDVKD. The CDR3 reads CATARAGQSYNEQFF.

The V call is TRBV9, the J call TRBJ2-5; TCRdb designates TRBD1, a call that cannot be tested without DNA. The CDR3 loop spans 15 amino acids. Germline assignment: CDR1 SGDLS and CDR2 YYNGEE. CDR3 in amino acids: CASSGGDRRKETQYF.

J is TRBJ2-5 and V is TRBV18; TCRdb picks TRBD2, but there is no DNA to check that call. The CDR3 extends over 14 amino acids. CDR1 and CDR2 from the germline V gene are KGHSH and LQKENI. The CDR3 loop is CASSPSSGSKTQYF.

The chain links TRBV19 to TRBJ2-5; TCRdb names TRBD2, which stays unverified in the absence of DNA. In germline, CDR1 is LNHDA, CDR2 SQIVND (reference sequence). The CDR3 consists of 11 residues. CDR3 loop: CASRGAEAQYF.

The CDR3 sequence: CASSRTGDRSYEQYF. The chain joins TRBV5-1 to TRBJ2-7; without DNA, the TCRdb call of TRBD1 cannot be checked. The CDR3 runs to 15 residues. Germline V gene sequence: CDR1 SGHRS, CDR2 YFSETQ.

V usage is TRBV6-2 or TRBV6-3 and J usage is TRBJ2-6. Germline V gene sequence: CDR1 MNHEY, CDR2 SVGEGT. The CDR3 covers 15 residues. This CDR3 reads CASSALGSGANVLTF.

The chain is built from TRBV10-3 and TRBJ2-2; the D call of TRBD2 rests on TCRdb alone, since no DNA is present to check it. The CDR3 extends over 16 amino acids. CDR1 is ENHRY and CDR2 is SYGVKD in the germline V gene. CDR3 sequence reads: CAISDGRAGLNGELFF.

This chain's CDR3 is CASWRAYNEQFF. This chain joins TRBV21-1 and TRBJ2-1. TRBV21-1 is reported as a pseudogene. This CDR3 comprises 12 residues.

The V gene is TRBV29-1, the J gene TRBJ1-5; without DNA, the TCRdb call of TRBD1 cannot be checked. CDR3 length equals 14 residues. In germline, CDR1 is SQVTM, CDR2 ANQGSEA. The CDR3 reads CSVNQGGGNQPQHF.

J is TRBJ2-1 and V is TRBV11-2; the TRBD2 assignment by TCRdb is unverifiable without DNA. The CDR3 sequence is 16 residues long. Germline CDR1 is SGHAT and CDR2 is FQNNGV. The CDR3 reads CASSSPRGLPHNEQFF.

The genes are TRBV27 and TRBJ1-2; the D call of TRBD1 rests on TCRdb alone, since no DNA is present to check it. The CDR3 contains 15 residues. Germline values: CDR1 MNHEY, CDR2 SMNVEV (reference sequence). CDR3: CASSPGGGRMDGYTF.

The V and J genes are TRBV27 and TRBJ2-1; TCRdb names TRBD2, which stays unverified in the absence of DNA. This CDR3 comprises 16 residues. Per germline, CDR1 MNHEY and CDR2 SMNVEV (reference sequence). The CDR3 here is CASSFSAGGGYNEQFF.

This rearrangement joins TRBV24-1 to TRBJ2-2; TCRdb's D call of TRBD1 is untestable without DNA. The germline gives CDR1 KGHDR, CDR2 SFDVKD. The CDR3 is 16 residues long. The chain's CDR3 is CATSDRGQMNTGELFF.

The V gene is TRBV3-1, the J gene TRBJ1-1; TCRdb's assignment of TRBD1 cannot be checked, as there is no DNA. Germline CDR1 and CDR2: LGHDT and YNNKEL (reference sequence). The CDR3 is 17 amino acids. The CDR3 loop is CASNFGTGSYMNTEAFF.

The chain combines TRBV7-8 with TRBJ2-1; the TCRdb D gene call, TRBD1, has no DNA to confirm it. There are 14 residues in the CDR3. Germline V gene lookup returns CDR1 SGHVS and CDR2 FQNEAQ. CDR3: CASSPRPGRNEQFF.

This chain joins TRBV12-3 or TRBV12-4 and TRBJ1-1; without DNA, the TCRdb call of TRBD1 cannot be checked. The CDR3 has 14 amino acids. CDR3 in amino acids: CASSSTPGTHLSFF.

The chain is built from TRBV10-3 and TRBJ2-2; the D gene TCRdb calls, TRBD1, cannot be checked with no DNA. Germline CDR1 ENHRY, CDR2 SYGVKD. The CDR3 is 17 amino acids. The CDR3 region is CAIRDPGQGAKTGELFF.

The chain is built from TRBV7-9 and TRBJ1-5; as DNA is missing, the TRBD1 call by TCRdb cannot be tested. This CDR3 is built from 15 residues. CDR1 and CDR2 from the germline V gene are SEHNR and FQNEAQ (reference sequence). The CDR3 here is CASSLGQGFFQPQHF. Together with reference TRBV7-9 and TRBJ1-5, the CDR3 gives the full variable domain: DTGVSQNPRHKITKRGQNVTFRCDPISEHNRLYWYRQTLGQGPEFLTYFQNEAQLEKSRLLSDRFSAERPKGSFSTLEIQRTEQGDSAMYLCASSLGQGFFQPQHFGDGTRLSIL.

The rearrangement links TRBV21-1 to TRBJ2-7; the D call from TCRdb, TRBD1, cannot be confirmed without DNA. TRBV21-1 is a pseudogene. The CDR3 covers 18 residues. CDR3: CASSNRSRGKMYVYEQYF.

The chain combines TRBV7-6 with TRBJ2-3. Germline values: CDR1 SGHVS, CDR2 FNYEAQ. This CDR3 is 14 amino acids long. CDR3 loop: CASSMGLAKDTQYF.

The rearrangement uses TRBV5-1 and TRBJ2-3; checking the TCRdb D call of TRBD2 is not possible without DNA. Germline V gene lookup returns CDR1 SGHRS and CDR2 YFSETQ. The CDR3 runs 14 residues. The CDR3 is CASQRLAYTDTQYF.

The gene calls are TRBV16 and TRBJ2-3. Germline V gene sequence: CDR1 KGHSY, CDR2 FQNENV. The CDR3 is made up of 13 amino acids. CDR3: CASGWSLTDTQYF.

This chain uses TRBV9 with TRBJ2-2. Germline values: CDR1 SGDLS, CDR2 YYNGEE. The CDR3 runs 15 residues. CDR3: CASSVGWVDTGELFF.

The CDR3 loop reads CASGLTGTYQFF. V gene TRBV12-5 combines with J gene TRBJ2-1; the TCRdb D gene call, TRBD1, has no DNA to confirm it. Per germline, CDR1 LGHNT and CDR2 FRNRAP. The CDR3 length is 12 residues.

The chain links TRBV5-1 to TRBJ2-1; with no DNA, the TCRdb D assignment of TRBD1 cannot be verified. This CDR3 has 12 amino acids. CDR1 and CDR2 from the germline V gene are SGHRS and YFSETQ. This CDR3 reads CASSFPAVLQFF.

This chain joins TRBV12-3 or TRBV12-4 and TRBJ2-6. The CDR3 loop spans 16 amino acids. The CDR3 loop reads CASSTSGLSGANVLTF.

The chain combines TRBV6-5 with TRBJ2-6; TCRdb's D call, TRBD2, is unchecked because there is no DNA. The CDR3 length is 19 residues. Germline V gives CDR1 MNHEY, CDR2 SVGAGI. The CDR3 spells CASRARLAGDSSGANVLTF.

The CDR3 sequence: CASTPSRSDTQYF. V and J are TRBV12-3 or TRBV12-4 and TRBJ2-3. CDR3 length equals 13 residues.

The chain uses TRBV10-3 and TRBJ2-7. The CDR3 runs to 13 residues. CDR1 is ENHRY and CDR2 is SYGVKD in the germline V gene. CDR3: CAISEGQTYEQYF.

The chain combines TRBV4-2 with TRBJ2-7; the D call of TRBD1 rests on TCRdb alone, since no DNA is present to check it. CDR1 is LGHNA, CDR2 YNFKEQ, per germline. The CDR3 has 12 residues. CDR3: CASSLDRDEQYF.